Following are 25 T cell receptor beta chains from one sample sequenced in a study of response to subunit inactivated influenza vaccine. TCRdb re-derived calls from the RT-PCR reads in MiXCR, one entry per CDR3 protein. The repertoire includes 150,000 to 200,000 distinct CDR3 sequences, around 12% of them detected once, and approximately 32% sits in the top ten. A further study also used this sample, focusing on T cells expressing NK-cell markers. That work states: Beta-chain TCR cDNA was generated via 5'RACE template switching with UMIs.

This sample comprised CD8+ T cells sorted from PBMCs, obtained 11 to 12 days after vaccination. Receptors were obtained from a man between 50 and 59 years old who received an inactivated influenza vaccine.

This clonotype has just a few counts. CDR3 in amino acids: CASSYGGGNSNQPQHF. CDR3 nucleotides: TGTGCCAGCAGTTACGGTGGCGGAAATAGCAATCAGCCCCAGCATTTT. This chain links TRBV6-5 with TRBJ1-5; unclear D gene. Between the trimmed V and J ends, which lost 2 bases and 0 bases, there was a span of 11 bases. Germline assignment: CDR1 MNHEY and CDR2 SVGAGI. This CDR3 spans 16 amino acids.

This clonotype was picked up many times. The rearrangement links TRBV5-1 to TRBJ2-7, with D unclear. V gave up 4 bases and J gave up 2 bases, with 10 bases separating them. The germline CDR1 and CDR2 sequences are SGHRS and YFSETQ. This CDR3 has 13 amino acids. This CDR3 reads CASSEDETYEQYF. CDR3 DNA: TGCGCCAGCAGCGAGGACGAGACCTACGAGCAGTACTTC.

The CDR3 nucleotides are TGTGCCAGCAGCACAACAGGGGGCTACACCTTC. Its translation: CASSTTGGYTF. The V gene is TRBV7-9, the J gene TRBJ1-2; possibly TRBD1 for D (6 bases). The germline V gene has CDR1 SEHNR and CDR2 FQNEAQ (reference sequence). The V gene lost 5 bases and the J gene lost 8 bases, with 9 bases spanning the gap. CDR3 length: 11 residues. Together with reference TRBV7-9 and TRBJ1-2, the CDR3 gives the full variable domain: DTGVSQNPRHKITKRGQNVTFRCDPISEHNRLYWYRQTLGQGPEFLTYFQNEAQLEKSRLLSDRFSAERPKGSFSTLEIQRTEQGDSAMYLCASSTTGGYTFGSGTRLTVV.

The chain uses TRBV29-1 and TRBJ2-1; D possibly corresponds to TRBD2 (5 bases). The CDR3 runs 17 residues. The germline V gene has CDR1 SQVTM and CDR2 ANQGSEA. V lost 5 bases to trimming and J lost 2 bases, with 22 bases between them. The CDR3 sequence is CSVKSGTSKSAYNEQFF. DNA of the CDR3: TGCAGCGTTAAATCGGGAACATCAAAATCGGCCTACAATGAGCAGTTCTTC.

The sample holds a few counts of this clonotype. The V and J genes are TRBV7-9 and TRBJ1-5; possibly TRBD1 for D (5 bases). The CDR3 loop spans 15 amino acids. Trimming pared 1 base from V and 0 bases from J, leaving 7 bases between. CDR1 is SEHNR and CDR2 is FQNEAQ in the germline V gene (reference sequence). The CDR3 protein is CASSLEGSSNQPQHF. The CDR3, as DNA: TGTGCCAGCAGCTTAGAGGGGTCTAGCAATCAGCCCCAGCATTTT.

The chain couples TRBV4-3 to TRBJ2-3; D is perhaps TRBD2 (6 bases). The V and J ends lost 1 base and 6 bases respectively, with 11 bases between them. The CDR3 sequence is 14 residues long. Germline CDR1 is LGHNA and CDR2 is YSLEER. The CDR3 sequence is CASSQGGGVDTQYF. CDR3 nucleotide sequence: TGCGCCAGCAGCCAAGGGGGCGGGGTGGATACGCAGTATTTT.

V usage is TRBV27 and J usage is TRBJ2-1, with 8 nucleotides matching TRBD2. CDR3 length equals 14 residues. CDR1 and CDR2 (germline): MNHEY, SMNVEV (reference sequence). After removal of 5 bases from V and 8 bases from J, the junction contained 8 bases not matched to a gene. CDR3 nucleotide sequence: TGTGCCAGCAGTCCCCGGGACGGGGGGGATGAGCAGTTCTTC. Translating gives CASSPRDGGDEQFF.

Regarding this clonotype: The junction shows a germline mismatch at one end, possibly a read error. The chain carries TRBV7-9 and TRBJ1-2; 8 bases line up with TRBD1. The CDR3 has 12 amino acids. The germline CDR1 and CDR2 sequences are SEHNR and FQNEAQ (reference sequence). CDR3 loop: CASSFAGQGAAF. Written as DNA, the CDR3 is TGTGCCAGCAGCTTTGCCGGCCAGGGGGCGGCCTTC.

This chain joins TRBV7-9 and TRBJ2-7; TRBD2 matches 12 bases. The V segment lost 3 bases and the J segment 3 bases; nucleotides outside the gene matches: 3. The germline V gene encodes CDR1 SEHNR and CDR2 FQNEAQ (reference sequence). This CDR3 is 15 amino acids long. The DNA for the CDR3 is TGTGCCAGCAGCTTGAGGACTAGCGGGATCTACGAGCAGTACTTC. It encodes CASSLRTSGIYEQYF.

This clonotype was seen repeatedly, ten times or more. The chain uses TRBV3-1 and TRBJ1-5, with a tentative D call TRBD1 (6 bases). This CDR3 spans 15 amino acids. Between the trimmed V and J ends, which lost 5 bases and 4 bases, there was a span of 15 bases. The germline V gene has CDR1 LGHDT and CDR2 YNNKEL (reference sequence). The CDR3 region is CASSWLDRGNQPQHF. CDR3 DNA: TGTGCCAGCAGCTGGTTGGACAGAGGGAATCAGCCCCAGCATTTT.

This clonotype was counted a few times. The chain is built from TRBV7-9 and TRBJ1-2, with 9 positions matching TRBD1. The CDR3 loop spans 16 amino acids. Unmatched junction bases numbered 12, after V lost 4 bases and J lost 6 bases. CDR1 is SEHNR and CDR2 is FQNEAQ in the germline V gene (reference sequence). DNA for the CDR3: TGTGCCAGCAGCTCCTACGGGGACAGGGTCGGTGATGGCTACACCTTC. Its protein is CASSSYGDRVGDGYTF.

V usage is TRBV4-2 and J usage is TRBJ2-7; 13 bases fit TRBD2. Germline V CDR1 and CDR2: LGHNA, YNFKEQ. The CDR3 contains 18 residues. With 2 bases clipped from V and 6 bases from J, the junction kept 13 bases outside the gene matches. The CDR3 coding sequence is TGTGCCAGCAGCCAACTCCACGAAGGACTAGCGGGAGTCGGCGAGCAGTACTTC. This gives the protein CASSQLHEGLAGVGEQYF.

In its sample, this clonotype was seen a few times. This sequence joins TRBV7-6 and TRBJ2-1, with 11 bases identical to TRBD2. Germline V gene sequence: CDR1 SGHVS, CDR2 FNYEAQ. CDR3 size: 18 residues. With 5 bases clipped from V and 2 bases from J, the junction kept 11 bases outside the gene matches. CDR3 loop: CASSPGLAESGPYNEQFF. DNA for the CDR3: TGTGCCAGCAGCCCGGGACTAGCGGAGTCTGGCCCCTACAATGAGCAGTTCTTC.

The chain uses TRBV7-9 and TRBJ1-6; 8 nucleotides align to TRBD1. The germline CDR1 and CDR2 sequences are SEHNR and FQNEAQ (reference sequence). The ends lost 4 bases at V and 10 bases at J; junction bases unmatched: 9. This CDR3 is 15 amino acids long. The DNA of the CDR3 is TGTGCCAGCAGCTCACTCCCGGGACAGGAATCACCCCTCCACTTT. It encodes CASSSLPGQESPLHF.

This clonotype was seen a few times. This sequence joins TRBV25-1 and TRBJ2-2, with D hard to call. The length of the CDR3 is 13 residues. V lost 9 bases, J lost 1 base, and 9 bases lay in between. Germline CDR1 is MGHDK and CDR2 is SYGVNS. The CDR3 reads CASCDRNTGELFF. The CDR3 region has the DNA TGTGCCAGTTGTGACCGGAACACCGGGGAGCTGTTTTTT.

This clonotype has a count of ten or more. The chain links TRBV27 to TRBJ2-1, with 7 bases lining up with TRBD1. Per germline, CDR1 MNHEY and CDR2 SMNVEV (reference sequence). J gave up 7 bases and V 6 bases, and 3 bases lay outside the gene matches. This CDR3 has 12 amino acids. The DNA for the CDR3 is TGTGCCAGCAGCCGACAGGGAAATGAGCAGTTCTTC. It codes for CASSRQGNEQFF.

V and J are TRBV12-3 or TRBV12-4 and TRBJ2-7; D might be TRBD2 (5 bases). V was trimmed by 3 bases and J by 2 bases, leaving 8 bases between them. The CDR3 has 13 amino acids. The CDR3 nucleotides read TGTGCCAGCAGTTTGAGGGATACCTACGAGCAGTACTTC. Translating it yields CASSLRDTYEQYF.

This rearrangement joins TRBV7-9 to TRBJ1-4; 9 positions agree with TRBD1. The CDR3 has 13 amino acids. Germline V gene lookup returns CDR1 SEHNR and CDR2 FQNEAQ (reference sequence). J gave up 11 bases and V 6 bases, and 7 bases lay outside the gene matches. The CDR3 region has the DNA TGTGCCAGCAGTCGACAGGGGGGGATCAAACTGTTTTTT. Protein product: CASSRQGGIKLFF.

This clonotype was counted many times. The chain combines TRBV5-1 with TRBJ2-3, with D possibly being TRBD2 (5 bases). The V end lost 1 base, the J end lost 5 bases, and 14 bases lay between the germline ends. The V gene's germline CDR1 is SGHRS and CDR2 YFSETQ. The CDR3 extends over 15 amino acids. The CDR3 DNA reads TGCGCCAGCAGCTTGCCGGCGGGCCCGGGAGATACGCAGTATTTT. This sequence encodes CASSLPAGPGDTQYF.

The chain links TRBV7-9 to TRBJ2-5, with D possibly called TRBD1 or TRBD2 (5 bases each). The germline V gene has CDR1 SEHNR and CDR2 FQNEAQ (reference sequence). V was pared by 5 bases and J by 2 bases, with 9 bases between. The CDR3 runs to 13 residues. As DNA, the CDR3 is TGTGCCAGCAGCAAGGGACCGCAAGAGACCCAGTACTTC. Translating it yields CASSKGPQETQYF.

The rearrangement links TRBV27 to TRBJ1-1; D gene ambiguous. This CDR3 spans 13 amino acids. The germline V gene encodes CDR1 MNHEY and CDR2 SMNVEV (reference sequence). Between the trimmed V and J ends, which lost 2 bases and 3 bases, there was a span of 7 bases. The CDR3 DNA reads TGTGCCAGCAGTTTAGCCGGGGACACTGAAGCTTTCTTT. Its protein product is CASSLAGDTEAFF.

The chain couples TRBV29-1 to TRBJ1-1; no definite D call. Trimming stripped 2 bases from V and 4 bases from J, with 5 bases between. The V gene's germline CDR1 is SQVTM and CDR2 ANQGSEA. The CDR3 runs to 11 residues. This chain's CDR3 is CSVEYATEAFF. In DNA, the CDR3 is TGCAGCGTTGAATATGCCACTGAAGCTTTCTTT.

The sample holds many counts of this clonotype. This chain connects TRBV6-1 to TRBJ2-5; D perhaps matches TRBD2 (6 bases). This CDR3 contains 15 residues. Germline assignment: CDR1 MNHNS and CDR2 SASEGT. The V end lost 2 bases, the J end lost 4 bases, and 14 bases lay between the germline ends. CDR3 nucleotide sequence: TGTGCCAGCAGTGAACTGGGGGGTTCGGCAGAGACCCAGTACTTC. It codes for CASSELGGSAETQYF.

This clonotype was found many times. CDR3 residues: CASSLSSGFYEQYF. CDR3 nucleotides: TGCGCCAGCAGCCTATCTAGCGGCTTCTACGAGCAGTACTTC. The chain links TRBV5-1 to TRBJ2-7; 7 positions match TRBD2. CDR3 length: 14 residues. Trimming removed 4 bases from V and 3 bases from J; junction bases left unmatched: 7. Germline V gene sequence: CDR1 SGHRS, CDR2 YFSETQ. Full variable domain (remainder filled in from reference TRBV5-1 and TRBJ2-7): KAGVTQTPRYLIKTRGQQVTLSCSPISGHRSVSWYQQTPGQGLQFLFEYFSETQRNKGNFPGRFSGRQFSNSRSEMNVSTLELGDSALYLCASSLSSGFYEQYFGPGTRLTVT.

This clonotype turned up a few times. CDR3 sequence reads: CASSYGDREGELFF. Here the CDR3 DNA reads TGTGCCAGCAGCTACGGGGACAGGGAGGGGGAGCTGTTTTTT. The chain combines TRBV12-3 or TRBV12-4 with TRBJ2-2; 9 nucleotides line up with TRBD1. The CDR3 is made up of 14 amino acids. V dropped 6 bases and J dropped 8; count of bases not matched to a gene: 7.